A selection of T cell receptor beta chains follows, all from one sample in a study of T cells in Graves' hyperthyroidism and ophthalmopathy. Using its own MiXCR run on the multiplex PCR reads, TCRdb lists one record per CDR3 protein. This sample carries hundreds of thousands of distinct CDR3 sequences, about half of them seen once, and the ten largest clones take just under 8.5%. Sequenced sample: peripheral blood or thyroid tissue (not recorded which). The receptors stem from a woman aged 18-29 years with Graves' hyperthyroidism. Both conserved end residues are part of each CDR3. Fields, in order: V gene, J gene, D gene, CDR3 length, clone size, CDR3 DNA, CDR3 protein. The D gene is left open where the match is weak. Rows give clone size only sometimes, using once, few, many, or a class for an expanded clone.

TRBV6-6	TRBJ2-7	NA	15	NA	TGTGCCAGCAGTTACCTCGGGACTGCCTCCTACGAGCAGTACTTC	CASSYLGTASYEQYF
TRBV19	TRBJ2-6	NA	16	NA	TGTGCCAGTAGTATGGCGGGAAGGTCTGGGGCCAACGTCCTGACTTTC	CASSMAGRSGANVLTF
TRBV7-9	TRBJ1-1	NA	16	NA	TGTGCCAGCAGCTTAGCGCGGGGGGCTCCGAACACTGAAGCTTTCTTT	CASSLARGAPNTEAFF
TRBV14	TRBJ1-2	TRBD1	13	many	TGTGCCAGCAGCCACAGGGGGCTCTATGGCTACACCTTC	CASSHRGLYGYTF
TRBV5-1	TRBJ1-2	NA	16	NA	TGCGCCAGCAGCTTGGCCGGGAGCGCAGACCACTATGGCTACACCTTC	CASSLAGSADHYGYTF
TRBV7-3	TRBJ1-1	NA	18	NA	TGTGCCAGCAGCCCCTCGCGGGAGATGTTGACCGGGGAGACTGAAGCTTTCTTT	CASSPSREMLTGETEAFF
TRBV10-3	TRBJ1-4	NA	14	NA	TGTGCCAGCAGCCGGGACGGAGTTAACGAAAAACTGTTTTTT	CASSRDGVNEKLFF
TRBV19	TRBJ2-7	TRBD2	16	NA	TGTGCCAGTAGACCCGCCGGGAGCGGGAGAGCCTACGAGCAGTACTTC	CASRPAGSGRAYEQYF
TRBV20-1	TRBJ1-5	NA	16	NA	TGCAGTGCTAGGGACAGTCCCTTAACAAGAGGTCAGCCCCAGCATTTT	CSARDSPLTRGQPQHF
TRBV7-2	TRBJ2-7	NA	15	NA	TGTGCCAGCAGCTTCGGGCCACCCGAGAACTACGAGCAGTACTTC	CASSFGPPENYEQYF
TRBV7-2	TRBJ2-5	NA	15	many	TGTGCCAGCAGCCCCCCCAGGACCGGCAGGGAGACCCAGTACTTC	CASSPPRTGRETQYF
TRBV7-9	TRBJ2-7	NA	14	NA	TGTGCCAGCAGCTTAGCCGATTCGACCCACGAGCAGTACTTC	CASSLADSTHEQYF
TRBV19	TRBJ2-5	NA	15	many	TGTGCCAGTAGTTTGCGGTGGTGGTCCCAAGAGACCCAGTACTTC	CASSLRWWSQETQYF
TRBV29-1	TRBJ1-5	TRBD1	15	many	TGCAGCGTTGAAAGACAGGGGGCTGGTAGTCAGCCCCAGCATTTT	CSVERQGAGSQPQHF
TRBV20-1	TRBJ1-6	NA	13	few	TGCAGTGCCCGGACCGTGAATAATTCACCCCTCCACTTT	CSARTVNNSPLHF
TRBV29-1	TRBJ2-5	NA	14	NA	TGCAGCGTTAGGGCAGGGGGAGGCCAAGAGACCCAGTACTTC	CSVRAGGGQETQYF
TRBV25-1	TRBJ1-6	NA	13	NA	TGTGCCAGCTTACGGGCGGAGCGTTCACCCCTCCACTTT	CASLRAERSPLHF
TRBV10-2	TRBJ2-7	NA	14	many	TGCGCCAGCAGTGATGAGACAGGATCCTACGAGCAGTACTTC	CASSDETGSYEQYF
TRBV19	TRBJ1-1	NA	14	few	TGTGCCAGTAGTCAGGACCGGGCGGACACTGAAGCTTTCTTT	CASSQDRADTEAFF
TRBV14	TRBJ1-2	TRBD1	14	few	TGTGCCAGCAGCCAAGGGACAGGGGGCGAAGGCTACACCTTC	CASSQGTGGEGYTF
TRBV29-1	TRBJ1-2	TRBD1	11	NA	TGCAGCTTGGTGACAGGGCATGGCTACACCTTC	CSLVTGHGYTF
TRBV19	TRBJ1-2	NA	14	once	NA	CASTSDRGIYGYIF
TRBV12-3/TRBV12-4	TRBJ1-5	NA	14	NA	TGTGCCAGCAGTTTACGGACACTTAATCAGCCCCAGCATTTT	CASSLRTLNQPQHF
TRBV14	TRBJ2-5	NA	13	NA	TGTGCCAGCAGCCTCCGGGGGGCGGTTTCCCAGTACTTC	CASSLRGAVSQYF
TRBV7-3	TRBJ2-7	NA	13	NA	TGTGCCAGCAGCTCAAGGGGGGCCTACGAGCAGTACTTC	CASSSRGAYEQYF
TRBV12-5	TRBJ1-5	NA	11	NA	TGTGCTAGTGGTCATAATCAGCCCCAGCATTTT	CASGHNQPQHF
TRBV7-9	TRBJ2-5	TRBD2	15	few	TGTGCCAGCAGCCGGACTAGCGGGATGCAAGAGACCCAGTACTTC	CASSRTSGMQETQYF
TRBV20-1	TRBJ2-5	NA	14	few	TGCAGTGCTAGAGATCACGAGGGCTCAAGGACCCAGTACTTC	CSARDHEGSRTQYF
TRBV6-1	TRBJ2-6	NA	18	once	TGTGCCAGCAGCTTCTTTGGGGGGTCCATCTCTGGGGCCAACGTCCTGACTTTC	CASSFFGGSISGANVLTF
TRBV19	TRBJ2-7	TRBD1	15	NA	TGTGCCAGTAGTATGGGAAGACAGGGTAGCTACGAGCAGTACTTC	CASSMGRQGSYEQYF
TRBV2	TRBJ1-4	TRBD1	11	NA	TGTGCCAGCAGGGAGACAGGGAAACTGTTTTTT	CASRETGKLFF
TRBV7-9	TRBJ2-7	TRBD2	18	NA	TGTGCCAGCAGCCCTCCCCCGGGACTAGTTAGTACCTCCTACGAGCAGTACTTC	CASSPPPGLVSTSYEQYF
TRBV2	TRBJ2-7	NA	11	many	TGTGCCAGCAGTAAGGGGTACGAGCAGTACTTC	CASSKGYEQYF
TRBV25-1	TRBJ1-1	TRBD1	16	many	TGTGCCAGCAGTGAATGGACAGGGGGTTTGAACACTGAAGCTTTCTTT	CASSEWTGGLNTEAFF
TRBV2	TRBJ1-6	NA	13	NA	TGTGCCAGCAGTCTGAATTATAATTCACCCCTCCACTTT	CASSLNYNSPLHF
TRBV7-2	TRBJ1-5	TRBD1	14	NA	TGTGCCAGCAGCCAACAGACAGGGAGACAGCCCCAGCATTTT	CASSQQTGRQPQHF
TRBV10-3	TRBJ2-7	TRBD2	14	NA	TGTGCCAGCAGGGAAACTAGCGGGACCTACGAGCAGTACTTC	CASRETSGTYEQYF
TRBV2	TRBJ2-7	TRBD2	15	NA	TGTGCCAGCAGATGGACTAGCGGGACCTCCTACGAGCAGTACTTC	CASRWTSGTSYEQYF
TRBV29-1	TRBJ1-3	NA	14	NA	TGCAGCGTTGATCGGGACATCTCTGGAAACACCATATATTTT	CSVDRDISGNTIYF
TRBV11-2	TRBJ2-6	NA	14	NA	TGTGCCAGCAGCTCGTTCGGGAGAGCCAACGTCCTGACTTTC	CASSSFGRANVLTF
TRBV19	TRBJ2-5	TRBD1	14	many	TGTGCCAGTGGCGACAGGGGGCTACAAGAGACCCAGTACTTC	CASGDRGLQETQYF
TRBV19	TRBJ2-7	TRBD2	16	NA	TGTGCCAGTAGCCTAGCGGGAGGGTGGAGGGACAGCGAGCAGTACTTC	CASSLAGGWRDSEQYF
TRBV5-1	TRBJ1-2	NA	13	NA	TGCGCCAGCAGCTACCGGACAGCTGATGGCTACACCTTC	CASSYRTADGYTF
TRBV7-3	TRBJ2-2	NA	12	NA	TGTGCCAGCAGAAGGGGTACCGGGGAGCTGTTTTTT	CASRRGTGELFF
TRBV10-3	TRBJ2-5	TRBD2	16	NA	TGTGCCATCAGTCCGCTAGCGGGATATGTAAAGAGAACCCAGTACTTC	CAISPLAGYVKRTQYF
TRBV10-3	TRBJ1-5	NA	13	NA	TGTGCCAGCACTGACATACTGAATCAGCCCCAGCATTTT	CASTDILNQPQHF
TRBV14	TRBJ2-5	NA	14	many	TGTGCCAGCAGCCGGTGGACAGCACGAGAGACCCAGTACTTC	CASSRWTARETQYF
TRBV7-9	TRBJ1-1	NA	13	many	TGTGCCAGCAGCTTAGGGGATCGGACTGAAGCTTTCTTT	CASSLGDRTEAFF
TRBV7-3	TRBJ2-7	NA	13	NA	TGCGCCAGCAGCCAAGATCGAGGACAGCGCCCCTACTTC	CASSQDRGQRPYF
TRBV25-1	TRBJ1-2	NA	16	NA	TGTGCCAGCAGTGGATTTAGAAGCGGCCGGAGGTACGGCTACACCTTC	CASSGFRSGRRYGYTF
TRBV29-1	TRBJ2-7	NA	12	NA	TGCAGCGTTGAAGGAACAGGGTTTGAGCAGTACTTC	CSVEGTGFEQYF
TRBV7-2	TRBJ1-6	TRBD1	12	many	TGTGCCACCGGGACAGGAAATTCACCCCTCCACTTT	CATGTGNSPLHF
TRBV14	TRBJ1-2	TRBD1	14	NA	TGTGCCAGCAGCCCACGGGACAGCGGTACTGGCTACACCTTC	CASSPRDSGTGYTF
TRBV10-1	TRBJ2-2	TRBD2	20	NA	TGCGCCAGCAGTGCGACAACTAGCGGGAGGGCCTACGCGAACACCGGGGAGCTGTTTTTT	CASSATTSGRAYANTGELFF
TRBV2	TRBJ1-5	NA	14	many	TGTGCCAGCAGTGACGGGGGTAGCAATCAGCCCCAGCATTTT	CASSDGGSNQPQHF
TRBV2	TRBJ2-7	NA	14	once	TGTGCCAGCAGCGTAGACGGAGGGGGCTACGAGCAGTACTTC	CASSVDGGGYEQYF
TRBV25-1	TRBJ1-2	TRBD1	14	NA	TGTGCCTGCAGTGCTTCGGACAGGGGGTATGGCTACACCTTC	CACSASDRGYGYTF
TRBV7-2	TRBJ1-6	TRBD1	16	once	TGTGCCAGTAGTGTTCCACAGGGGGCCAATAATTCACCCCTCCACTTT	CASSVPQGANNSPLHF
TRBV6-1	TRBJ2-7	NA	14	NA	TGTGCCAGCAGCCACCGGACGGGTCCCTACGAGCAGTACTTC	CASSHRTGPYEQYF
TRBV2	TRBJ2-5	TRBD1	13	many	TGTGCCAGCAGTGGCGACAGGGAAGAGACCCAGTACTTC	CASSGDREETQYF